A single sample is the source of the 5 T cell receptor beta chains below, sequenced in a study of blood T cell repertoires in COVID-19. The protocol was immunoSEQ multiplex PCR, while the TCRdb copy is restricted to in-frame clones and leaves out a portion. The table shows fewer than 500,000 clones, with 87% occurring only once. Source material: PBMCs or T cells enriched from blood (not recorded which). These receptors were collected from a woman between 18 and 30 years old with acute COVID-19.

The CDR3 protein is CASSQDRSGQVTEKLFF. CDR3 in DNA: TGTGCCAGCAGCCAAGATCGGTCTGGACAGGTAACTGAAAAACTGTTTTTT. This chain connects TRBV3-1 (or the pseudogene TRBV3-2) to TRBJ1-4; 7 bases agree with TRBD1. This CDR3 region has 17 residues. Germline-derived CDR1 and CDR2 are LGHDT and YNNKEL (reference sequence). J was trimmed by 7 bases and V by 0 bases; bases with no gene match: 11.

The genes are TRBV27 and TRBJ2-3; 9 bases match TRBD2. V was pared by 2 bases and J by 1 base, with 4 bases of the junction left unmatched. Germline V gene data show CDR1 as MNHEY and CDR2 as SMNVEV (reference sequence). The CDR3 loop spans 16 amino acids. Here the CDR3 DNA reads TGTGCCAGCAGTTTAAGGCCTAGCGGGGGCACAGATACGCAGTATTTT. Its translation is CASSLRPSGGTDTQYF.

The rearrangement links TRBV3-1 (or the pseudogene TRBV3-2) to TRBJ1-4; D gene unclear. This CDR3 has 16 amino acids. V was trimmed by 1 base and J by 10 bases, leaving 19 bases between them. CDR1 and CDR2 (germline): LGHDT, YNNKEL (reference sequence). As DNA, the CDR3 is TGTGCCAGCAGCCAAGCTATGCGGACTGACGTTGGAAAACTGTTTTTT. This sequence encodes CASSQAMRTDVGKLFF.

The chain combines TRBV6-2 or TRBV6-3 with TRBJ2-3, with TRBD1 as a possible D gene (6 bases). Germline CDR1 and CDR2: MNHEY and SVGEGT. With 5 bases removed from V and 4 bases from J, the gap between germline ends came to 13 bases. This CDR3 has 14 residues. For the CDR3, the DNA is TGTGCCAGCAGTCCACGGACAGTATCAGATACGCAGTATTTT. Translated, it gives CASSPRTVSDTQYF.

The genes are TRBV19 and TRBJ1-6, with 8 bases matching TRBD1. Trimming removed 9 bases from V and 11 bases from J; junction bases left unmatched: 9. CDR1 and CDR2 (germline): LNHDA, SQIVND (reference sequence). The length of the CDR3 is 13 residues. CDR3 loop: CASAGGAGTPLHF. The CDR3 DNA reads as TGTGCCAGCGCAGGGGGCGCCGGGACACCCCTCCACTTT.